What follows is one T cell receptor (beta chain) and its context. This specimen belongs to a study of blood T cell repertoires in COVID-19. Study summary: Cohort 3 recovered donors had two negative PCRs, clearance, or symptom resolution.

Participant ages covered roughly 18 to 89 years across 25 or so US areas. Sequencing used immunoSEQ multiplex PCR; TCRdb keeps in-frame clones, though not all of them. The sample has about 210,000 clones, 87% seen once; the top ten hold 7% to 9%. With 5 bases removed from V and 5 bases from J, the gap between germline ends came to 10 bases. The germline V gene encodes CDR1 SGHTA and CDR2 FQGNSA. The CDR3 has 12 residues. The chain uses TRBV7-2 and TRBJ2-7; D possibly corresponds to TRBD1 (6 bases). The sample was PBMCs or T cells enriched from blood (not recorded which). The clonotype originates from a man under 40 in a cohort exposed to, infected with or recovered from COVID-19 (not recorded which). The CDR3 nucleotides are TGTGCCAGCAGCGGTGACAGGAACGAGCAGTACTTC. This encodes CASSGDRNEQYF.